These T cell receptor beta chains were read from a single sample in a study of early T cells in non-severe SARS-CoV-2 infection. TCRdb recomputed calls from the 5' RACE reads with MiXCR, one row per CDR3 protein. Of around 49,000 distinct CDR3 sequences listed, about 4.2% were seen once; the top ten hold 6%. The specimen sequenced was whole blood. The receptors shown here come from an adult who was a healthcare worker with PCR-confirmed SARS-CoV-2 infection or an uninfected control (not recorded which). Each CDR3 is given with its conserved first and last residue. The order of the fields is V gene, J gene, D gene, clone size, CDR3 protein, CDR3 DNA. The D gene is left open where the match is weak. Only part of the rows carry a size: once, few, many, or a class if the clone is expanded.

>TRBV12-3/TRBV12-4|TRBJ2-3|NA|many
CASTSGVGSTDTQYF
TGTGCCAGCACCTCGGGGGTCGGCAGCACAGATACGCAGTATTTT
>TRBV12-3/TRBV12-4|TRBJ1-2|NA|many
CASSVTGYGYTF
TGTGCCAGCAGCGTGACAGGCTATGGCTACACCTTC
>TRBV20-1|TRBJ2-7|NA|many
CSVLQSNYEQYF
TGCAGTGTCCTCCAGTCTAACTACGAGCAGTACTTC
>TRBV24-1|TRBJ1-2|TRBD1|NA
CATSDFGTGGNYGYTF
TGTGCCACCAGTGATTTCGGGACAGGGGGGAACTATGGCTACACCTTC
>TRBV7-2|TRBJ2-6|TRBD2|few
CASSLDGLAGAGANVLTF
TGTGCCAGCAGCTTAGATGGGCTAGCGGGAGCTGGGGCCAACGTCCTGACTTTC
>TRBV15|TRBJ2-5|NA|few
CATSREGGGETQYF
TGTGCCACCAGCAGAGAAGGGGGAGGAGAGACCCAGTACTTC
>TRBV20-1|TRBJ2-7|NA|many
CSARDLTYEQYF
TGCAGTGCTAGAGATCTAACCTACGAGCAGTACTTC
>TRBV4-2|TRBJ2-7|NA|many
CASAYGTNNYEQYF
TGTGCCAGCGCATACGGGACGAACAATTACGAGCAGTACTTC
>TRBV29-1|TRBJ2-1|TRBD2|many
CSVVVGSGNSYNEQFF
TGCAGCGTTGTAGTCGGTAGCGGGAACTCCTACAATGAGCAGTTCTTC
>TRBV27|TRBJ1-5|TRBD1|many
CASRSEGAYNQPQHF
TGTGCCAGTCGTTCCGAGGGGGCTTACAATCAGCCCCAGCATTTT
>TRBV19|TRBJ1-5|NA|many
CASSISRASNQPQHF
TGTGCCAGTAGTATATCCAGGGCTAGCAATCAGCCCCAGCATTTT
>TRBV18|TRBJ1-5|NA|many
CASRDEGNQPQHF
TGTGCCAGCCGGGACGAAGGCAATCAGCCCCAGCATTTT
>TRBV20-1|TRBJ2-3|NA|few
CSATRSFSDTQYF
TGCAGTGCTACCCGGTCGTTCTCAGATACGCAGTATTTT